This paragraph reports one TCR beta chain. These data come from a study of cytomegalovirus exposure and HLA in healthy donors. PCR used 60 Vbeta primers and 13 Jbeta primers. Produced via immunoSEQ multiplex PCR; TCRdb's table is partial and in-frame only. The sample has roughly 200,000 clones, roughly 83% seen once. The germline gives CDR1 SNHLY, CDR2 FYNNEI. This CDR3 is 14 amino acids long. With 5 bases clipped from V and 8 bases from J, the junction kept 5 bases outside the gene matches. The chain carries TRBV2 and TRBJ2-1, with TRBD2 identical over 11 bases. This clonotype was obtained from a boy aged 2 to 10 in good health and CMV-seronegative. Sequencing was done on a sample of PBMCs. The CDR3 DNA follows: TGTGCCAGCAGTCGTAGCGGGGGGGCACATGAGCAGTTCTTC. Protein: CASSRSGGAHEQFF.